Reported below is one T cell receptor beta chain. The sample belongs to a study of blood T cells in healthy people across ages. The authors ran a second PCR of roughly 6 to 12 cycles using a sample-barcoded 5' primer and a J-beta primer mix. TCRdb used MiXCR to reprocess the 5' RACE reads, holding one entry per CDR3 protein. The sample records approximately 820,000 distinct CDR3 sequences, 40% to 50% being singletons. The CDR3 covers 14 residues. V lost 0 bases and J lost 3, with 9 bases in between. The germline V gene encodes CDR1 ENHRY and CDR2 SYGVKD. This receptor was identified in a man in his 60s in good health. The chain carries TRBV10-3 and TRBJ2-7; D not certain. The source material was blood. The CDR3 loop reads CAISESSNNYEQYF. The DNA of the CDR3 is TGTGCCATCAGTGAGTCCAGTAATAACTACGAGCAGTACTTC.